The 17 T cell receptor beta chains reported below all come from one sample, sequenced in a study of shared clonotypes between healthy human individuals. TCRdb keeps only in-frame clones here, not all; method: immunoSEQ multiplex PCR. The sample holds a few hundred thousand clones, around 76% seen once. The sample comprised PBMCs. The receptor source for this set is a woman between 40 and 55 years old in good health. Some clones in this sample may be carry-over from other donors' samples.

The chain employs TRBV7-3 and TRBJ2-3; possibly TRBD2 for D (6 bases). Looked up from germline, CDR1 is SGHTA and CDR2 is FQGTGA. The CDR3 is 16 residues long. Deletions cut 5 bases from V and 5 bases from J, with 20 bases between. This chain's CDR3 is CASSPNPRGGRDTQYF. CDR3 coding DNA: TGTGCCAGCAGCCCTAATCCCCGGGGAGGTCGAGATACGCAGTATTTT.

The chain joins TRBV11-2 to TRBJ2-7; D perhaps matches TRBD1 (5 bases). The CDR3 loop spans 16 amino acids. V was cut by 0 bases and J by 2 bases, with 14 bases left in between. The germline V gene encodes CDR1 SGHAT and CDR2 FQNNGV. This CDR3 is CASSLEAAGHTYEQYF. CDR3 nucleotide sequence: TGTGCCAGCAGCTTAGAGGCCGCAGGGCACACCTACGAGCAGTACTTC. The variable domain in full, completed from reference TRBV11-2 and TRBJ2-7, reads EAGVAQSPRYKIIEKRQSVAFWCNPISGHATLYWYQQILGQGPKLLIQFQNNGVVDDSQLPKDRFSAERLKGVDSTLKIQPAKLEDSAVYLCASSLEAAGHTYEQYFGPGTRLTVT.

This sequence joins TRBV5-1 and TRBJ1-2; D ambiguous. Germline values: CDR1 SGHRS, CDR2 YFSETQ. V was clipped by 7 bases and J by 4 bases, with 20 bases between them. The CDR3 runs to 15 residues. The CDR3 DNA reads as TGCGCCAGCGACTGCCCGGTTCGAAAGACCTATGGCTACACCTTC. It yields the protein CASDCPVRKTYGYTF.

V gene TRBV6-5 combines with J gene TRBJ1-1, with a tentative D call TRBD1 (6 bases). Germline V CDR1 and CDR2: MNHEY, SVGAGI. Between the trimmed V and J ends, which lost 6 bases and 0 bases, there was a span of 8 bases. The CDR3 totals 13 residues. The CDR3 here is CASSRDMNTEAFF. The CDR3 nucleotides read TGTGCCAGCAGCCGGGACATGAACACTGAAGCTTTCTTT.

This clone has more than one count but fewer than ten. The V call is TRBV5-6, the J call TRBJ2-5, with 7 bases lining up with TRBD2. The V gene's germline CDR1 is SGHDT and CDR2 YYEEEE. The CDR3 consists of 13 residues. The V segment lost 3 bases and the J segment 5 bases; nucleotides outside the gene matches: 4. CDR3 nucleotide sequence: TGTGCCAGCAGCTCGCGGGGGACGGAGACCCAGTACTTC. Translation gives CASSSRGTETQYF.

This rearrangement joins TRBV28 to TRBJ2-1; D could derive from TRBD1 or TRBD2 (6 bases each). CDR1 is MDHEN, CDR2 SYDVKM, per germline. The CDR3 extends over 15 amino acids. The ends were cut back, 5 bases at V and 3 bases at J, with 14 bases in the middle. The CDR3 region is CASSLEGGFYNEQFF. As DNA, the CDR3 is TGTGCCAGCAGTCTTGAGGGGGGCTTCTACAATGAGCAGTTCTTC.

The chain joins TRBV7-3 to TRBJ2-5, with TRBD2 matching over 12 bases. V lost 2 bases and J lost 3; bases outside the gene matches: 13. The CDR3 spans 19 residues. The V gene's germline CDR1 is SGHTA and CDR2 FQGTGA. CDR3 residues: CASSLGLAGGPNGKETQYF. The CDR3 DNA is TGTGCCAGCAGCTTAGGGCTAGCGGGAGGGCCGAACGGCAAAGAGACCCAGTACTTC. Variable domain in full (rest from reference TRBV7-3 and TRBJ2-5): GAGVSQTPSNKVTEKGKYVELRCDPISGHTALYWYRQSLGQGPEFLIYFQGTGAADDSGLPNDRFFAVRPEGSVSTLKIQRTERGDSAVYLCASSLGLAGGPNGKETQYFGPGTRLLVL.

J is TRBJ2-7 and V is TRBV29-1, with TRBD2 matching 7 bases. This CDR3 is built from 13 residues. Trimming at V came to 4 bases and at J to 4 bases, leaving 7 bases not matched to a gene. Germline values: CDR1 SQVTM, CDR2 ANQGSEA. CDR3 DNA sequence: TGCAGCGTTGCCCGAGGGAGGGGTTACGAGCAGTACTTC. It codes for CSVARGRGYEQYF.

In DNA form, the CDR3 reads TGCGCCAGCAGCTTGGGGGTGGGCTTGAGGCAAGAGACCCAGTACTTC. Translating gives CASSLGVGLRQETQYF. The chain has TRBV5-1 and TRBJ2-5, with D hard to call. Germline assignment: CDR1 SGHRS and CDR2 YFSETQ. Trimming stripped 0 bases from V and 2 bases from J, with 14 bases between. The CDR3 length is 16 residues. The whole variable domain, remainder taken from reference TRBV5-1 and TRBJ2-5, is KAGVTQTPRYLIKTRGQQVTLSCSPISGHRSVSWYQQTPGQGLQFLFEYFSETQRNKGNFPGRFSGRQFSNSRSEMNVSTLELGDSALYLCASSLGVGLRQETQYFGPGTRLLVL.

The rearrangement joins TRBV19 to TRBJ2-3; 9 bases are a match to TRBD2. Trimming cost V 4 bases and J 2 bases; bases outside gene matches: 4. CDR3 length: 15 amino acids. Germline V CDR1 and CDR2: LNHDA, SQIVND (reference sequence). The CDR3 region has the DNA TGTGCCAGTAGTACTCTAGCGGGAACCACAGATACGCAGTATTTT. It codes for CASSTLAGTTDTQYF.

The V call is TRBV11-2, the J call TRBJ1-2; TRBD1 agrees at 7 bases. Germline loops: CDR1 SGHAT, CDR2 FQNNGV. This CDR3 region has 14 residues. The trim removed 5 bases at V and 1 base at J, leaving 4 bases unmatched. The CDR3 region has the DNA TGTGCCAGCAGCCCCCAGGGGGATAACTATGGCTACACCTTC. Its protein product is CASSPQGDNYGYTF.

The chain combines TRBV7-9 with TRBJ2-5, with TRBD2 identical over 12 bases. Germline assignment: CDR1 SEHNR and CDR2 FQNEAQ (reference sequence). The CDR3 has 16 residues. V trimming: 5 bases; J trimming: 5 bases; junction bases outside the gene matches: 9. CDR3 coding DNA: TGTGCCAGCAGCCGGGGACTAGCGGGTGAAGCGGAGACCCAGTACTTC. This sequence encodes CASSRGLAGEAETQYF.

The chain links TRBV5-6 to TRBJ1-5; D is undetermined. This CDR3 contains 16 residues. The germline V and J ends were trimmed by 1 base and 2 bases, with 13 bases remaining between them. From germline, CDR1 is SGHDT and CDR2 YYEEEE. The CDR3 DNA reads as TGTGCCAGCAGCTTGTTTGGGAGGCCGGGCAATCAGCCCCAGCATTTT. Translated, it gives CASSLFGRPGNQPQHF.

The chain combines TRBV7-3 with TRBJ1-1; 11 bases match TRBD1. Germline V lookup: CDR1 SGHTA, CDR2 FQGTGA. This CDR3 is 15 amino acids long. The V segment lost 4 bases and the J segment 4 bases; nucleotides outside the gene matches: 5. CDR3 loop: CASSSGTGGGTEAFF. As DNA, the CDR3 is TGTGCCAGCAGCTCCGGGACAGGGGGAGGCACTGAAGCTTTCTTT. Using reference TRBV7-3 and TRBJ1-1 for the parts outside the CDR3, the full variable domain is GAGVSQTPSNKVTEKGKYVELRCDPISGHTALYWYRQSLGQGPEFLIYFQGTGAADDSGLPNDRFFAVRPEGSVSTLKIQRTERGDSAVYLCASSSGTGGGTEAFFGQGTRLTVV.

This rearrangement joins TRBV4-1 to TRBJ2-3; unclear D gene. The CDR3 length is 14 residues. The germline CDR1 and CDR2 sequences are MGHRA and YSYEKL. Deletions cut 4 bases from V and 0 bases from J, with 8 bases between. The CDR3 nucleotides read TGCGCCAGCAGCCGCGAGACTAGCACAGATACGCAGTATTTT. Translation gives CASSRETSTDTQYF.

About this clone: Other DNA sequences from this sample encode an identical CDR3 as well. V and J are TRBV27 and TRBJ2-7, with D possibly TRBD2 on 5 matching bases. Trimming stripped 2 bases from V and 1 base from J, with 9 bases between. The CDR3 loop spans 14 amino acids. Germline V CDR1 and CDR2: MNHEY, SMNVEV (reference sequence). As DNA, the CDR3 is TGTGCCAGCAGTTTAGGCGGGCCGTCCTACGAGCAGTACTTC. Translation gives CASSLGGPSYEQYF.

V and J are TRBV7-9 and TRBJ1-1; D possibly corresponds to TRBD1 (5 bases). Trimming removed 6 bases from V and 11 bases from J, with 13 bases in between. Germline V gene sequence: CDR1 SEHNR, CDR2 FQNEAQ (reference sequence). The CDR3 has 11 amino acids. The CDR3 loop reads CASSTGLGAFF. The CDR3 DNA follows: TGTGCCAGCAGTACGGGACTGGGGGCTTTCTTT.